This entry lists 17 T cell receptor beta chains sequenced from one sample in a study of OX40 agonist ivuxolimab in advanced cancers. Only in-frame clones appear in the TCRdb table, and some are missing; sequencing was by immunoSEQ multiplex PCR. Of roughly 76,000 clones in the sample, about nine tenths are singletons; the top ten hold about 4%. The sequenced sample was CD4+ or CD8+ T cells sorted from blood, obtained in a trial of the OX40 agonist ivuxolimab. The receptors were sampled from an adult with an advanced solid tumor such as melanoma, head and neck, liver or kidney cancer.

The chain uses TRBV30 and TRBJ1-4, with no clear D. Between the trimmed V and J ends, which lost 2 bases and 5 bases, there was a span of 9 bases. From germline, CDR1 is GTSNPN and CDR2 SVGIG (reference sequence). The CDR3 sequence is 13 residues long. CDR3 amino acids: CAWSRDRNEKLFF. The CDR3 nucleotides read TGTGCCTGGAGTCGGGATCGGAATGAAAAACTGTTTTTT.

CDR3 protein: CASSLASGALDTQYF. The CDR3 DNA is TGTGCCAGCAGCTTAGCCTCGGGGGCATTGGATACGCAGTATTTT. The J gene is TRBJ2-3, the V gene TRBV7-6; possibly TRBD1 or TRBD2 for D (6 bases each). The CDR3 sequence is 15 residues long. The germline CDR1 and CDR2 sequences are SGHVS and FNYEAQ. V gave up 0 bases and J gave up 6 bases, with 13 bases separating them.

This clone came up a few times. The chain combines TRBV14 with TRBJ2-5; D call uncertain. The germline V and J ends were trimmed by 1 base and 5 bases, with 14 bases remaining between them. Germline CDR1 reads SGHDN; CDR2 reads FVKESK. CDR3 length: 15 residues. The CDR3 region is CASSQASAVGETQYF. CDR3 sequence (DNA): TGTGCCAGCAGCCAAGCGTCTGCGGTGGGGGAGACCCAGTACTTC. Full variable domain (outside the CDR3, taken from reference TRBV14 and TRBJ2-5): EAGVTQFPSHSVIEKGQTVTLRCDPISGHDNLYWYRRVMGKEIKFLLHFVKESKQDESGMPNNRFLAERTGGTYSTLKVQPAELEDSGVYFCASSQASAVGETQYFGPGTRLLVL.

The chain is built from TRBV6-6 and TRBJ2-3; D not resolved. CDR1 MNHNY and CDR2 SVGAGI come from the germline V gene (reference sequence). V was cut by 6 bases and J by 0 bases, with 13 bases left in between. This CDR3 contains 15 residues. In nucleotides, the CDR3 is TGTGCCAGCAGCCCCGGACCTCTCAGCACAGATACGCAGTATTTT. Translating it yields CASSPGPLSTDTQYF.

The rearrangement uses TRBV5-1 and TRBJ2-3, with a possible D match to TRBD2 (5 bases). From germline, CDR1 is SGHRS and CDR2 YFSETQ. The CDR3 has 14 residues. Trimming pared 6 bases from V and 0 bases from J, leaving 11 bases between. The CDR3 reads CASKDYLSTDTQYF. DNA for the CDR3: TGCGCCAGCAAAGACTACCTTAGCACAGATACGCAGTATTTT.

The rearrangement links TRBV10-2 to TRBJ2-1, with 10 bases lining up with TRBD2. The CDR3 covers 18 residues. Looked up from germline, CDR1 is WSHSY and CDR2 is SAAADI. V dropped 7 bases and J dropped 2; count of bases not matched to a gene: 14. The CDR3 DNA reads TGCGCCAGCACAGAAAGCGGGAGGGCCGAATATCCCTACAATGAGCAGTTCTTC. It is translated as CASTESGRAEYPYNEQFF.

The chain recombines TRBV6-5 with TRBJ2-2; 8 bases fit TRBD1. Germline CDR1 is MNHEY and CDR2 is SVGAGI. The trim removed 6 bases at V and 8 bases at J, leaving 5 bases unmatched. The CDR3 extends over 13 amino acids. The CDR3 region has the DNA TGTGCCAGCAGCAACGACAGGGGTGGGGAGCTGTTTTTT. It specifies CASSNDRGGELFF.

This sequence joins TRBV19 and TRBJ2-3, with 7 nucleotides matching TRBD1. With 8 bases clipped from V and 8 bases from J, the junction kept 1 base outside the gene matches. CDR1 and CDR2 from the germline V gene are LNHDA and SQIVND (reference sequence). The CDR3 runs 10 residues. The CDR3 loop reads CASGQVTQYF. The CDR3 nucleotides are TGTGCCAGTGGACAGGTTACGCAGTATTTT.

The gene calls are TRBV18 and TRBJ2-3; D gene unclear. The V gene lost 3 bases and the J gene lost 0 bases, with 7 bases spanning the gap. There are 14 residues in the CDR3. CDR1 KGHSH and CDR2 LQKENI come from the germline V gene. The CDR3 here is CASSPGRSTDTQYF. In DNA, the CDR3 is TGTGCCAGCTCACCGGGCCGCAGCACAGATACGCAGTATTTT.

The chain recombines TRBV28 with TRBJ1-2; possible D gene TRBD1, 6 bases. Trimming took off 7 bases at V and 4 bases at J, with 13 bases between the two ends. Germline V lookup: CDR1 MDHEN, CDR2 SYDVKM. This CDR3 has 13 residues. This CDR3 is CASTTGGVYGYTF. CDR3 nucleotides: TGTGCCAGCACAACGGGGGGCGTCTATGGCTACACCTTC.

The genes are TRBV5-1 and TRBJ2-5, with 10 bases fitting TRBD2. The CDR3 covers 18 residues. Germline values: CDR1 SGHRS, CDR2 YFSETQ. The J segment lost 4 bases and the V segment lost 1 base, leaving 13 bases of the junction unmatched. In DNA form, the CDR3 reads TGCGCCAGCAGCTTGTCGGGATTCAGCGGGAGGGTATCAGAGACCCAGTACTTC. It yields the protein CASSLSGFSGRVSETQYF.

This clone has just one count. The chain joins TRBV14 to TRBJ2-7, with D maybe TRBD1 (6 bases). Between the trimmed V and J ends, which lost 0 bases and 6 bases, there was a span of 21 bases. CDR3 size: 17 residues. Per the germline V gene, CDR1 is SGHDN and CDR2 is FVKESK. CDR3 nucleotide sequence: TGTGCCAGCAGCCAAGAAGGAGACAGGACACTGTCAGGCGAGCAGTACTTC. As protein: CASSQEGDRTLSGEQYF. The full variable domain, in which reference TRBV14 and TRBJ2-7 provide the parts outside the CDR3, is EAGVTQFPSHSVIEKGQTVTLRCDPISGHDNLYWYRRVMGKEIKFLLHFVKESKQDESGMPNNRFLAERTGGTYSTLKVQPAELEDSGVYFCASSQEGDRTLSGEQYFGPGTRLTVT.

In this sample, this clone turned up once. CDR3 in amino acids: CASRLTRDTGELFF. Written as DNA, the CDR3 is TGTGCCAGCAGACTTACTAGAGACACCGGGGAGCTGTTTTTT. The gene calls are TRBV7-3 and TRBJ2-2, with D possibly TRBD2 on 5 matching bases. Germline values: CDR1 SGHTA, CDR2 FQGTGA. With 6 bases removed from V and 3 bases from J, the gap between germline ends came to 11 bases. This CDR3 is 14 amino acids long.

This chain connects TRBV28 to TRBJ2-7; the D is unclear. The CDR3 sequence is 11 residues long. The V gene's germline CDR1 is MDHEN and CDR2 SYDVKM. Trimming cost V 7 bases and J 5 bases, with 9 bases left between them. The CDR3 here is CASTGVDEQYF. CDR3 DNA: TGTGCCAGCACCGGCGTCGACGAGCAGTACTTC. The whole variable domain, remainder taken from reference TRBV28 and TRBJ2-7, is DVKVTQSSRYLVKRTGEKVFLECVQDMDHENMFWYRQDPGLGLRLIYFSYDVKMKEKGDIPEGYSVSREKKERFSLILESASTNQTSMYLCASTGVDEQYFGPGTRLTVT.

The chain uses TRBV11-2 and TRBJ2-3; TRBD2 agrees at 7 bases. CDR3 length: 14 residues. Germline CDR1 reads SGHAT; CDR2 reads FQNNGV. V dropped 5 bases and J dropped 5; count of bases not matched to a gene: 7. This CDR3 is CASSPRASGDTQYF. CDR3 sequence (DNA): TGTGCCAGCAGCCCGCGGGCTAGCGGAGATACGCAGTATTTT. The whole variable domain, filled in from reference TRBV11-2 and TRBJ2-3, reads EAGVAQSPRYKIIEKRQSVAFWCNPISGHATLYWYQQILGQGPKLLIQFQNNGVVDDSQLPKDRFSAERLKGVDSTLKIQPAKLEDSAVYLCASSPRASGDTQYFGPGTRLTVL.

This clone appeared once. In DNA form, the CDR3 reads TGTGCCAGCAGTGCGAACCGGGACAGGAACAATCAGCCCCAGCATTTT. This translates into CASSANRDRNNQPQHF. The chain employs TRBV6-1 and TRBJ1-5, with TRBD1 matching 8 bases. Germline lookup yields CDR1 MNHNS and CDR2 SASEGT. With 4 bases clipped from V and 3 bases from J, the junction kept 8 bases outside the gene matches. The CDR3 runs 16 residues.

This clone was counted a single time. The chain combines TRBV11-3 with TRBJ1-5, with 9 bases fitting TRBD1. The CDR3 loop spans 18 amino acids. The V segment lost 11 bases and the J segment 4 bases; nucleotides outside the gene matches: 21. CDR1 is SGHNT and CDR2 is YENEEA in the germline V gene. CDR3 region: CAVPDPGTGIFRNQPQHF. CDR3 sequence (DNA): TGTGCCGTCCCAGACCCGGGGACAGGGATATTTAGGAATCAGCCCCAGCATTTT. The full variable domain, with the rest looked up from reference TRBV11-3 and TRBJ1-5, is EAGVVQSPRYKIIEKKQPVAFWCNPISGHNTLYWYLQNLGQGPELLIRYENEEAVDDSQLPKDRFSAERLKGVDSTLKIQPAELGDSAVYLCAVPDPGTGIFRNQPQHFGDGTRLSIL.